The clone carrying this T cell receptor beta chain occurred a few times. What it binds is unknown. The data stem from a study of metastatic and nonmetastatic thyroid tumors. Study processing details: Built for papillary thyroid cancer, a distant-metastasis classifier drew on CDR3 differences across clinicopathological groups. TCRdb re-called clones from the PCR reads using MiXCR. TCRdb, not the original authors, processed these V and J calls. The sample shows under 20,000 clones, 34% of them seen only once. V was shortened by 8 bases and J by 4 bases, with 3 bases between the two germline ends. This CDR3 has 10 residues. Germline V CDR1 and CDR2: MNHNS, SASEGT. Study-wide results and limits: Versus benign nodules, malignant thyroid tumors reportedly had significantly higher TCR beta diversity, in blood and tumor.

Patients were all untreated before their thyroid surgery. Sample: tumor tissue. The sequence was obtained from a female donor with papillary thyroid cancer or a benign thyroid nodule (not recorded which). Some clones in this sample may be carry-over from other donors' samples. The chain couples TRBV6-1 to TRBJ1-5; D is unclear. This CDR3 reads CASGNQPQHF. CDR3 nucleotides: TGTGCCAGCGGGAATCAGCCCCAGCATTTT.